Shown below are 11 T cell receptor beta chains from a single sample sequenced in a study of blood T cell repertoires in COVID-19. Sequencing was performed with immunoSEQ multiplex PCR; in TCRdb, only in-frame clones are kept and a portion is missing. The data contain about 400,000 clones, approximately 85% of them singletons. Sequencing was carried out using PBMCs or T cells enriched from blood (not recorded which). These receptors originate from a woman in her thirties or forties with acute COVID-19.

The chain recombines TRBV19 with TRBJ2-7; TRBD1 aligns across 12 bases. This CDR3 has 15 residues. The V gene's germline CDR1 is LNHDA and CDR2 SQIVND (reference sequence). Losses at the gene ends were 5 bases for V and 0 bases for J; bases not matched to a gene: 2. The CDR3: CASSRGQGASYEQYF. The CDR3 DNA sequence: TGTGCCAGTAGTCGGGGACAGGGGGCCTCCTACGAGCAGTACTTC.

V is TRBV5-1 and J is TRBJ2-5; weak D call: TRBD2 (7 bases). The CDR3 has 15 residues. The ends were cut back, 4 bases at V and 6 bases at J, with 19 bases in the middle. Looked up from germline, CDR1 is SGHRS and CDR2 is YFSETQ. Written as DNA, the CDR3 is TGCGCCAGCAGCATCGATCGGGGGGCCGGGAAGACCCAGTACTTC. Translation: CASSIDRGAGKTQYF.

A single count supports this clone. The chain links TRBV6-5 to TRBJ2-7; TRBD2 aligns across 8 bases. V lost 6 bases to trimming and J lost 5 bases; unmatched junction nucleotides: 3. The germline V gene has CDR1 MNHEY and CDR2 SVGAGI. There are 12 residues in the CDR3. This CDR3 is CASRLAENEQYF. In nucleotides, the CDR3 is TGTGCCAGCAGACTAGCGGAAAACGAGCAGTACTTC.

V is TRBV5-4 and J is TRBJ1-1; no firm D call. Trimming pared 0 bases from V and 4 bases from J, leaving 10 bases between. The CDR3 covers 14 residues. Germline CDR1 is SGHNT and CDR2 is YYREEE (reference sequence). The CDR3 sequence is CASSLEQIGTEAFF. CDR3 bases: TGTGCCAGCAGCTTGGAACAGATTGGCACTGAAGCTTTCTTT.

This rearrangement joins TRBV19 to TRBJ1-5, with D perhaps matching TRBD1 (5 bases). Germline V CDR1 and CDR2: LNHDA, SQIVND (reference sequence). V lost 3 bases and J lost 0, with 15 bases in between. The CDR3 runs 17 residues. CDR3 bases: TGTGCCAGTAGTATTTTTCGAGGGGAGGATAGCAATCAGCCCCAGCATTTT. This gives the protein CASSIFRGEDSNQPQHF.

The chain links TRBV5-1 to TRBJ1-4, with TRBD1 identical over 8 bases. In germline, CDR1 is SGHRS, CDR2 YFSETQ. The CDR3 has 16 amino acids. Trimming took 0 bases from V and 7 from J; bases not matched to a gene: 8. CDR3 amino acids: CASSLVGQGAGEKLFF. CDR3 DNA: TGCGCCAGCAGCTTGGTGGGCCAGGGGGCAGGTGAAAAACTGTTTTTT. The entire variable domain, with the rest obtained from reference TRBV5-1 and TRBJ1-4, is as follows: KAGVTQTPRYLIKTRGQQVTLSCSPISGHRSVSWYQQTPGQGLQFLFEYFSETQRNKGNFPGRFSGRQFSNSRSEMNVSTLELGDSALYLCASSLVGQGAGEKLFFGSGTQLSVL.

The chain links TRBV10-2 to TRBJ1-4, with 9 bases fitting TRBD1. The V gene end was trimmed by 2 bases and the J gene end by 7 bases; junction bases not matched to a gene: 8. Germline V gives CDR1 WSHSY, CDR2 SAAADI. The CDR3 runs to 16 residues. The CDR3 DNA sequence: TGCGCCAGCAGTGAGATTAACAGGGGGCTAACTGAAAAACTGTTTTTT. This sequence encodes CASSEINRGLTEKLFF.

This rearrangement joins TRBV6-5 to TRBJ2-5, with D perhaps TRBD1 (6 bases). Trimming removed 7 bases from V and 4 bases from J, with 13 bases in between. Germline V gene sequence: CDR1 MNHEY, CDR2 SVGAGI. The CDR3 totals 13 residues. The CDR3 protein is CASIRGDGETQYF. The CDR3 nucleotides are TGTGCCAGCATCAGGGGTGATGGAGAGACCCAGTACTTC.

The J gene is TRBJ1-4, the V gene TRBV7-9; possible D gene TRBD1, 6 bases. Deletions cut 4 bases from V and 2 bases from J, with 11 bases between. Per germline, CDR1 SEHNR and CDR2 FQNEAQ (reference sequence). CDR3 length: 15 amino acids. CDR3 bases: TGTGCCAGCAGCTCCAGTGGGGGCACTAATGAAAAACTGTTTTTT. Translation gives CASSSSGGTNEKLFF.

A single count supports this clone. The V call is TRBV12-3 or TRBV12-4, the J call TRBJ2-7; 13 bases match TRBD2. This CDR3 contains 13 residues. V shed 6 bases, J shed 9 bases, and the junction held 5 bases outside the gene matches. CDR3 residues: CASSELAGGLQYF. For the CDR3, the DNA is TGTGCCAGCAGCGAACTAGCGGGGGGGCTGCAGTACTTC.

The V and J genes are TRBV23-1 and TRBJ2-1; D is ambiguous. TRBV23-1 counts as an open reading frame of uncertain function. CDR3 size: 14 residues. V was clipped by 5 bases and J by 5 bases, with 13 bases between them. The CDR3 region is CASSAARPHNEQFF. As DNA, the CDR3 is TGCGCCAGCAGTGCGGCCCGGCCCCACAATGAGCAGTTCTTC.